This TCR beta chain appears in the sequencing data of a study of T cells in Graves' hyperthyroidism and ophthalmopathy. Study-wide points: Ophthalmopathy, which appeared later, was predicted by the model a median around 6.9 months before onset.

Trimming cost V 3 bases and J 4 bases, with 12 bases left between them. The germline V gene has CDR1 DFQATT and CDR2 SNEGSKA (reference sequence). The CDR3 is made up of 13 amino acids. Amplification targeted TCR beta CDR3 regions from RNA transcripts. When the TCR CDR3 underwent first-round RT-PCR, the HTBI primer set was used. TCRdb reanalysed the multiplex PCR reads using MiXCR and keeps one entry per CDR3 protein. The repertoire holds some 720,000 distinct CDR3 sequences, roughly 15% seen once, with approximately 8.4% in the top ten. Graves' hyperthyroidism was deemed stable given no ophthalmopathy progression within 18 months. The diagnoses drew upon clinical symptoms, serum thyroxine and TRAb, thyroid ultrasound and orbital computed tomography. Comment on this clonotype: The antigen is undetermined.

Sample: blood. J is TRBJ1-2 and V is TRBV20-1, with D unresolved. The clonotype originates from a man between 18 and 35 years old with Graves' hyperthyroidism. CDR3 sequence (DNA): TGCAGTGCTAGTTTACTGAATCTCTATGGCTACACCTTC. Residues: CSASLLNLYGYTF.